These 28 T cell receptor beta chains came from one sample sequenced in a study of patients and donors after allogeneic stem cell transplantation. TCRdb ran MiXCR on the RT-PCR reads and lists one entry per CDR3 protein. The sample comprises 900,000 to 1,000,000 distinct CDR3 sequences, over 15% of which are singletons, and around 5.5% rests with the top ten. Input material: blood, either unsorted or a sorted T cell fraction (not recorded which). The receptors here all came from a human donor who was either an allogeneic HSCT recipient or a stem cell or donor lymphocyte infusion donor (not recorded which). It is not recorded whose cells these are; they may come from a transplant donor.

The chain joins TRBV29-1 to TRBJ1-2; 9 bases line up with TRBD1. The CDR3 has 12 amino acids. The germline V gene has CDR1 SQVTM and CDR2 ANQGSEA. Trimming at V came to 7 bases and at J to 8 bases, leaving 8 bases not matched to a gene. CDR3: CSATDRGGGYTF. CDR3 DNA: TGCAGCGCAACGGACAGGGGAGGAGGCTACACCTTC.

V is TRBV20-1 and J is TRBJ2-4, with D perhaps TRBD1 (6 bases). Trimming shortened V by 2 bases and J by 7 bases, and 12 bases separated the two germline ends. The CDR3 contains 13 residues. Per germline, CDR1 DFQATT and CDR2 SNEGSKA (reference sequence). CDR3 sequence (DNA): TGCAGTGCTAGATCCTGGCAGGGGAACATTCAGTACTTC. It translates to CSARSWQGNIQYF.

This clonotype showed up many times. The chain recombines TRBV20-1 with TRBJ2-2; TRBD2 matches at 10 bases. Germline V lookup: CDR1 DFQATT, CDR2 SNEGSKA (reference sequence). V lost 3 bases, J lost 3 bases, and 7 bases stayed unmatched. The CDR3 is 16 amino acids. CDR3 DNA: TGCAGTGCTAGTGAGCGGGGGGGCCCTTACACCGGGGAGCTGTTTTTT. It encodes CSASERGGPYTGELFF.

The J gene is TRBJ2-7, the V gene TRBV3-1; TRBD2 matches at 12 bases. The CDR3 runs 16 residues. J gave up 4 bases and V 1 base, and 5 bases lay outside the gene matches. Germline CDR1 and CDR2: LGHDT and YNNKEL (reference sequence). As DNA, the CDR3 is TGTGCCAGCAGCCAAGGCTTGACTAGCGGGAGATACGAGCAGTACTTC. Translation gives CASSQGLTSGRYEQYF.

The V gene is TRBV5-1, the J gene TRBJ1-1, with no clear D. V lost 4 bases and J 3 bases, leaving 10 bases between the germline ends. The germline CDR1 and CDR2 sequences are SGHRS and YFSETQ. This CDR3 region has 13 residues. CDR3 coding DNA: TGCGCCAGCAGCGGCGGGAGTCACACTGAAGCTTTCTTT. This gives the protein CASSGGSHTEAFF.

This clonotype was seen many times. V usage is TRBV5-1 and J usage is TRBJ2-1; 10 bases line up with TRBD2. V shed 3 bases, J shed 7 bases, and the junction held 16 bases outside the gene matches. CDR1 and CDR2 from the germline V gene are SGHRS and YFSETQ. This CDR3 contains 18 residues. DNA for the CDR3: TGCGCCAGCAGCTCTGGGGTAAGAGCTAGCGGGAGAGGAAATGAGCAGTTCTTC. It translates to CASSSGVRASGRGNEQFF.

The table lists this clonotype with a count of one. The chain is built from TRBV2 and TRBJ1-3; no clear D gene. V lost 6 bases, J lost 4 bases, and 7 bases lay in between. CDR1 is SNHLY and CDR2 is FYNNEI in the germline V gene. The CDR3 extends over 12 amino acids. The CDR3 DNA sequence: TGTGCCAGCAGGACATCCGGAAACACCATATATTTT. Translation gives CASRTSGNTIYF.

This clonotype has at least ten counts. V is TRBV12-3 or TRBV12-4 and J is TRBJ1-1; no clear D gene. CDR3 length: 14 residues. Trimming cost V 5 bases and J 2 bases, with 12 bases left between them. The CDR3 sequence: CASSLSRSNTEAFF. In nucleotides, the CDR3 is TGTGCCAGCAGTCTATCGAGGAGTAACACTGAAGCTTTCTTT.

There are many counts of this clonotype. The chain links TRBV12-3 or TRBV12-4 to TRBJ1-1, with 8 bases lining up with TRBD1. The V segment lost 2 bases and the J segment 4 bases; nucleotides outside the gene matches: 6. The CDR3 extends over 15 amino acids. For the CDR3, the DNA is TGTGCCAGCAGTTTAATAGCAGGGGGCGGCACTGAAGCTTTCTTT. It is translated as CASSLIAGGGTEAFF.

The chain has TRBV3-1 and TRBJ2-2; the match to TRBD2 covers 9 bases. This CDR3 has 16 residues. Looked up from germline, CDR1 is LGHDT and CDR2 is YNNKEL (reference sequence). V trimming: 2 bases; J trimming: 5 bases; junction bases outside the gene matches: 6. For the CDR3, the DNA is TGTGCCAGCAGCCAACACGTTAGCGGGGGAACCGGGGAGCTGTTTTTT. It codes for CASSQHVSGGTGELFF. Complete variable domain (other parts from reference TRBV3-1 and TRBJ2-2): DTAVSQTPKYLVTQMGNDKSIKCEQNLGHDTMYWYKQDSKKFLKIMFSYNNKELIINETVPNRFSPKSPDKAHLNLHINSLELGDSAVYFCASSQHVSGGTGELFFGEGSRLTVL.

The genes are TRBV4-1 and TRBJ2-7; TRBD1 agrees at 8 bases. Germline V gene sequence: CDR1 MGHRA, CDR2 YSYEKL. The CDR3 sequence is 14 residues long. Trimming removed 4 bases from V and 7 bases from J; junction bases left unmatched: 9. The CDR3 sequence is CASSPRTGRGEQYF. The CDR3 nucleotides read TGCGCCAGCAGCCCCAGGACAGGGAGAGGGGAGCAGTACTTC.

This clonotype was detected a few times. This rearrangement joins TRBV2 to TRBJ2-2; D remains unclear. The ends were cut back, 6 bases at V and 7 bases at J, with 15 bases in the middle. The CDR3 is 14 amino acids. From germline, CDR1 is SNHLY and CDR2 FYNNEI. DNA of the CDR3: TGTGCCAGCAGCAACGGTGTCCCCGGCGGGGAGCTGTTTTTT. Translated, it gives CASSNGVPGGELFF.

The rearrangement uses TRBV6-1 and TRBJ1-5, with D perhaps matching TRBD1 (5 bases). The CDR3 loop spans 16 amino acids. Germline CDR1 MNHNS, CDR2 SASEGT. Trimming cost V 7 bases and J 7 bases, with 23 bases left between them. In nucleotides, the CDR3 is TGTGCCAGCACCCTCCTGTCGGGGGTTGGGGGGCAGCCCCAGCATTTT. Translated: CASTLLSGVGGQPQHF.

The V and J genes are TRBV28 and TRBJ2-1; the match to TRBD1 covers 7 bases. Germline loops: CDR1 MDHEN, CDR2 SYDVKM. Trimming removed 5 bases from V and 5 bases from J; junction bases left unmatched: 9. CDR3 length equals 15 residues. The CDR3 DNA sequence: TGTGCCAGCAGTATAAAGTGGGACAGAGACAATGAGCAGTTCTTC. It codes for CASSIKWDRDNEQFF.

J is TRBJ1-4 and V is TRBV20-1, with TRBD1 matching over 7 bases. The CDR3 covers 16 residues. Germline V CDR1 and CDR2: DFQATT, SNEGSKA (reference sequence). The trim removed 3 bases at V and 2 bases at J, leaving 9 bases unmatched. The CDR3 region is CSASWDRAWTNEKLFF. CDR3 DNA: TGCAGTGCTAGTTGGGACAGAGCCTGGACTAATGAAAAACTGTTTTTT.

CDR3 bases: TGCAGCGTTGAAACTAGCGGGACCAGCACAGATACGCAGTATTTT. It encodes CSVETSGTSTDTQYF. This sequence joins TRBV29-1 and TRBJ2-3, with 10 bases aligning to TRBD2. The V gene end was trimmed by 2 bases and the J gene end by 0 bases; junction bases not matched to a gene: 2. This CDR3 comprises 15 residues. From germline, CDR1 is SQVTM and CDR2 ANQGSEA.

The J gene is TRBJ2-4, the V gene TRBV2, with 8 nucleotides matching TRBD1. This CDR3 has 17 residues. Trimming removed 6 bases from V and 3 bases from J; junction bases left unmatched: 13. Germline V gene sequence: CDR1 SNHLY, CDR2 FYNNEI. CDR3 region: CASRPGQGRILKNIQYF. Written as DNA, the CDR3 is TGTGCCAGCAGGCCCGGACAGGGTCGAATACTCAAAAACATTCAGTACTTC.

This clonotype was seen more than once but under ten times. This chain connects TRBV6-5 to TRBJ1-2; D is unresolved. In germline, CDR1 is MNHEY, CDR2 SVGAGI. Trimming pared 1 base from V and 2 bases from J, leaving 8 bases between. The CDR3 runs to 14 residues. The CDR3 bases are TGTGCCAGCAGTTACTTGAGGGAGAACTATGGCTACACCTTC. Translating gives CASSYLRENYGYTF.

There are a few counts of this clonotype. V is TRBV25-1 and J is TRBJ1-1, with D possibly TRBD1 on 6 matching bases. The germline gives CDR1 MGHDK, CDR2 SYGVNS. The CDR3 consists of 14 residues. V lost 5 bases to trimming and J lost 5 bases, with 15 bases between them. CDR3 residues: CASSHPGVGTEAFF. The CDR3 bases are TGTGCCAGCAGTCATCCAGGGGTAGGTACTGAAGCTTTCTTT.

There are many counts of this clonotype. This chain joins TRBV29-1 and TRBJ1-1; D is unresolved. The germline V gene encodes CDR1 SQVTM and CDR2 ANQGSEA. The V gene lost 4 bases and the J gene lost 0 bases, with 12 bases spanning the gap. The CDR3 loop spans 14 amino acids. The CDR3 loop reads CSVVGRSMNTEAFF. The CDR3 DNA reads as TGCAGCGTTGTTGGACGGTCCATGAACACTGAAGCTTTCTTT.

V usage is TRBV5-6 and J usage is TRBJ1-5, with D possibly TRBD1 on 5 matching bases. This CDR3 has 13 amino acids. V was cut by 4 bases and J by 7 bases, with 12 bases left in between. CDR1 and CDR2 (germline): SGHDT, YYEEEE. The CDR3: CASSAGFGQPQHF. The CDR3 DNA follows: TGTGCCAGCAGCGCAGGGTTCGGGCAGCCCCAGCATTTT. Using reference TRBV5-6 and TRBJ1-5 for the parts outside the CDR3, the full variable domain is DAGVTQSPTHLIKTRGQQVTLRCSPKSGHDTVSWYQQALGQGPQFIFQYYEEEERQRGNFPDRFSGHQFPNYSSELNVNALLLGDSALYLCASSAGFGQPQHFGDGTRLSIL.

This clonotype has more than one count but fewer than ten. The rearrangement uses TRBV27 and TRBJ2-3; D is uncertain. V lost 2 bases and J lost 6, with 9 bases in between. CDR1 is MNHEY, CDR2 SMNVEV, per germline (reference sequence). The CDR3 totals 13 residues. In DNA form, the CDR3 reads TGTGCCAGCAGTTTACCGGGTCAGGATACGCAGTATTTT. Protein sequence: CASSLPGQDTQYF.

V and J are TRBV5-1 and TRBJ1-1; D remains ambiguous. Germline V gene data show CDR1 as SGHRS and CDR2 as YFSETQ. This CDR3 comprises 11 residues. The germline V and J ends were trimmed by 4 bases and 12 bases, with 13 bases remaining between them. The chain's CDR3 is CASSLDVTTFF. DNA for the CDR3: TGCGCCAGCAGCCTCGACGTAACAACTTTCTTT.

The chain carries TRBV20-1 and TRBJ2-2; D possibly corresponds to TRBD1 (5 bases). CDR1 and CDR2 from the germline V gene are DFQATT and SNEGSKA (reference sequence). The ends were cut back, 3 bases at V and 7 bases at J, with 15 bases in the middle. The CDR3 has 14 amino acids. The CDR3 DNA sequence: TGCAGTGCTAGCAGTTACGCAGGGCACGGGGAGCTGTTTTTT. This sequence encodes CSASSYAGHGELFF.

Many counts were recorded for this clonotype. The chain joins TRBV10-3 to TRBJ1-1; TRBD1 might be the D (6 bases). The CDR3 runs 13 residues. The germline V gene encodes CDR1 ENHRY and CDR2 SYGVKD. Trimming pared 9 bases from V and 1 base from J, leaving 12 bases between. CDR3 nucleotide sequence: TGTGCCATGGTCGGGGGCGAGAACACTGAAGCTTTCTTT. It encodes CAMVGGENTEAFF.

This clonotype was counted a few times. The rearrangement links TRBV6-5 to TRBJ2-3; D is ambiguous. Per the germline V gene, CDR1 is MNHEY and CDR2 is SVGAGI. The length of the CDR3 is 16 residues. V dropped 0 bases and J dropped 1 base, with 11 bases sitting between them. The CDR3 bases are TGTGCCAGCAGTTACTCGTTGATAGCCCGCACAGATACGCAGTATTTT. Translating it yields CASSYSLIARTDTQYF.

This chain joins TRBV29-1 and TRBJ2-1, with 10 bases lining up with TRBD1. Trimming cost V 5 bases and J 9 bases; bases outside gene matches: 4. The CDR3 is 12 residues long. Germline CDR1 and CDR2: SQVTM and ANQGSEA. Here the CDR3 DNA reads TGCAGCGTTAGACAGGGGGCGGTTGAGCAGTTCTTC. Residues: CSVRQGAVEQFF.

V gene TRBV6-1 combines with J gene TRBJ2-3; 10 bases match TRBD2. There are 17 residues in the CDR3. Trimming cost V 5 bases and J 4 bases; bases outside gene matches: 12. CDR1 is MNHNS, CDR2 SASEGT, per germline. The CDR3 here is CASSPDLAGVGPDTQYF. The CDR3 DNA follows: TGTGCCAGCAGTCCTGACCTAGCGGGAGTGGGGCCAGATACGCAGTATTTT.